The 9 T cell receptor beta chains reported below all come from one sample, sequenced in a study of T cell repertoires in cytomegalovirus infection. TCRdb reanalysed the reads using MiXCR and keeps one entry per CDR3 protein. The sample has some 300,000 distinct CDR3 sequences, roughly 9.3% seen once. The sequenced sample consisted of PBMCs. These receptors came from a human donor in good health (CMV status not recorded). Some clones in this sample may be carry-over from other donors' samples.

The sample holds many counts of this clonotype. This chain joins TRBV7-2 and TRBJ2-2, with no clear D. V shed 6 bases and J shed 1 base, with 0 bases lying between them. Germline CDR1 SGHTA, CDR2 FQGNSA. The CDR3 contains 11 residues. The CDR3 coding sequence is TGTGCCAGCAGGAACACCGGGGAGCTGTTTTTT. Translating it yields CASRNTGELFF.

The V and J genes are TRBV12-3 or TRBV12-4 and TRBJ2-1; 11 bases are a match to TRBD1. The V gene end was trimmed by 8 bases and the J gene end by 7 bases; junction bases not matched to a gene: 4. The CDR3 consists of 13 residues. Here the CDR3 DNA reads TGTGCCAGCGGGACAGGGGGAAAAAATGAGCAGTTCTTC. It is translated as CASGTGGKNEQFF.

The rearrangement joins TRBV6-1 to TRBJ1-6; D is uncertain. The V gene's germline CDR1 is MNHNS and CDR2 SASEGT. The CDR3 spans 11 residues. V lost 7 bases and J lost 18, with 16 bases in between. The CDR3 DNA reads as TGTGCCAGCAAATCGAGAACGCAAGCCCACTTT. It encodes CASKSRTQAHF.

The chain uses TRBV5-6 and TRBJ2-7; no definite D call. The CDR3 has 16 residues. Trimming left V 4 bases short and J 4 bases short, with 21 bases between. Germline-derived CDR1 and CDR2 are SGHDT and YYEEEE. The CDR3 spells CASSLEKDGLWYEQYF. In DNA form, the CDR3 reads TGTGCCAGCAGCCTCGAAAAGGACGGATTGTGGTACGAGCAGTACTTC.

This clonotype showed up many times. The rearrangement joins TRBV11-3 to TRBJ2-1; TRBD2 matches at 9 bases. Looked up from germline, CDR1 is SGHNT and CDR2 is YENEEA. Trimming cost V 4 bases and J 2 bases; bases outside gene matches: 6. CDR3 length: 16 residues. Here the CDR3 DNA reads TGTGCCAGCAGCTCCGAGGCTAGCGGGGCCTACAATGAGCAGTTCTTC. This encodes CASSSEASGAYNEQFF.

This clonotype showed up many times. V gene TRBV28 combines with J gene TRBJ1-1; D gene unclear. The CDR3 contains 16 residues. Trimming stripped 9 bases from V and 3 bases from J, with 23 bases between. Germline lookup yields CDR1 MDHEN and CDR2 SYDVKM. The CDR3 sequence: CASTLTGSRIYTEAFF. The CDR3, as DNA: TGTGCCAGTACCCTAACGGGATCCCGGATCTACACTGAAGCTTTCTTT.

This clonotype was seen at least ten times. This chain joins TRBV7-8 and TRBJ2-2, with D perhaps matching TRBD1 (5 bases). This CDR3 comprises 16 residues. From germline, CDR1 is SGHVS and CDR2 FQNEAQ. Deletions cut 1 base from V and 3 bases from J, with 12 bases between. CDR3 coding DNA: TGTGCCAGCAGCTTAGAGGGGCAAACATACACCGGGGAGCTGTTTTTT. Its protein is CASSLEGQTYTGELFF.

This clonotype has only a few counts. In nucleotides, the CDR3 is TGTGCCAGCAGCTCTGACAGCCGCAATTCACCCCTCCACTTT. It encodes CASSSDSRNSPLHF. The chain links TRBV7-2 to TRBJ1-6; D might be TRBD1 (5 bases). The CDR3 covers 14 residues. The germline CDR1 and CDR2 sequences are SGHTA and FQGNSA. Trimming removed 4 bases at V and 7 bases at J, with 11 bases between.

There are a few counts of this clonotype. V gene TRBV20-1 combines with J gene TRBJ2-7; no firm D call. V was shortened by 6 bases and J by 7 bases, with 19 bases between the two germline ends. The CDR3 spans 13 residues. From germline, CDR1 is DFQATT and CDR2 SNEGSKA (reference sequence). The DNA for the CDR3 is TGCAGTGCCGGAACTCCACCCACGAGGGAGCAGTACTTC. Residues: CSAGTPPTREQYF.